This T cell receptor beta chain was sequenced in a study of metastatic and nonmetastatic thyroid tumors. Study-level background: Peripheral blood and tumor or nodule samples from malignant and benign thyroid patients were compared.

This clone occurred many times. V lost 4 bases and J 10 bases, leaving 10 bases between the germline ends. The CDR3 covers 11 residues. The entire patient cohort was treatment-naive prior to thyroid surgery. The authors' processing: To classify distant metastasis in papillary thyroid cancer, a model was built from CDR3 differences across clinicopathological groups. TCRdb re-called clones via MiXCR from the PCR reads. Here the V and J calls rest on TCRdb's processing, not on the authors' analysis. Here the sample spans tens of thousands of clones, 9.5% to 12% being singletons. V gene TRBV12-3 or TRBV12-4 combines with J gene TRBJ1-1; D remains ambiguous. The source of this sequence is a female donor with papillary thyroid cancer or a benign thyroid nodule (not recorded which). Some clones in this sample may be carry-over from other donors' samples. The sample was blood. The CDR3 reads CASSSRTGAFF. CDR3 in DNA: TGTGCCAGCAGTTCCCGGACGGGAGCTTTCTTT.